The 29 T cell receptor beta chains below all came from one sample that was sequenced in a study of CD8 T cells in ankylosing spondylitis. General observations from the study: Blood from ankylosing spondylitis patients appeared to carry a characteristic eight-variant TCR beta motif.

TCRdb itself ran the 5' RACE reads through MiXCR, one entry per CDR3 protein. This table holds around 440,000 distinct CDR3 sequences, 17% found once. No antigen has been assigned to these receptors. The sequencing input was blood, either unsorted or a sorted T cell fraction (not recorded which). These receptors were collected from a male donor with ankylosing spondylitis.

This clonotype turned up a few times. The CDR3 reads CASSTGRLNSPLHF. CDR3 in DNA: TGTGCCAGCAGCACCGGACGGTTAAATTCACCCCTCCACTTT. The chain couples TRBV6-1 to TRBJ1-6; D is uncertain. CDR1 is MNHNS and CDR2 is SASEGT in the germline V gene. The ends were cut back, 6 bases at V and 7 bases at J, with 13 bases in the middle. The CDR3 runs 14 residues.

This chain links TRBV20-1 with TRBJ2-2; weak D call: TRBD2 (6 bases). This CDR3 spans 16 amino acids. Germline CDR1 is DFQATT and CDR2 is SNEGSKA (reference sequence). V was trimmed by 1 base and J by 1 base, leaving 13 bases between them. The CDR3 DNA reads TGCAGTGCTAGAGGATCAGGCGGGGAGAACACCGGGGAGCTGTTTTTT. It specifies CSARGSGGENTGELFF.

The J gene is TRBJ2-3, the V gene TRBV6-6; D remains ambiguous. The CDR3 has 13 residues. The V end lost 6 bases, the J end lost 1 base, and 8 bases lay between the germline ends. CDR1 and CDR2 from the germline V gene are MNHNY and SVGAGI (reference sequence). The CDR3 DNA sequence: TGTGCCAGCAGCCGTAGGGGCACAGATACGCAGTATTTT. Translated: CASSRRGTDTQYF.

CDR3 DNA: TGTGCCAGCAGCCACGCAGACAGGGGAAACACTGAAGCTTTCTTT. As protein: CASSHADRGNTEAFF. This chain joins TRBV4-2 and TRBJ1-1; 8 nucleotides align to TRBD1. V gave up 3 bases and J gave up 2 bases; unmatched junction bases: 5. The CDR3 covers 15 residues. Germline V gene lookup returns CDR1 LGHNA and CDR2 YNFKEQ.

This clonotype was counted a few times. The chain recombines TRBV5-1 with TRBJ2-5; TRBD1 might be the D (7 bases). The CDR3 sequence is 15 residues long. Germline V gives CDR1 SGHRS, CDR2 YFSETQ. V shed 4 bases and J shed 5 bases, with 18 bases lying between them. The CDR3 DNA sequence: TGCGCCAGCAGCAGAGCGACAGGGACTCGGGAGACCCAGTACTTC. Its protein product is CASSRATGTRETQYF.

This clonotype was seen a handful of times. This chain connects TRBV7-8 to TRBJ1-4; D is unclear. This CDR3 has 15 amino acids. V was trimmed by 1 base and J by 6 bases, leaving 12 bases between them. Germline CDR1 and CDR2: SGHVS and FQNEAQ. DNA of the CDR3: TGTGCCAGCAGCTTAGAGGGCAGTAGTTATGAAAAACTGTTTTTT. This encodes CASSLEGSSYEKLFF.

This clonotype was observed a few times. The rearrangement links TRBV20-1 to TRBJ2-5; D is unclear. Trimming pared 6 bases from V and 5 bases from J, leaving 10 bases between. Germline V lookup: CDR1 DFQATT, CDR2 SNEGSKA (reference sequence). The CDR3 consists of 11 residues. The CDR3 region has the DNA TGCAGTGCCCCGAAAGGGGAGACCCAGTACTTC. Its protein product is CSAPKGETQYF.

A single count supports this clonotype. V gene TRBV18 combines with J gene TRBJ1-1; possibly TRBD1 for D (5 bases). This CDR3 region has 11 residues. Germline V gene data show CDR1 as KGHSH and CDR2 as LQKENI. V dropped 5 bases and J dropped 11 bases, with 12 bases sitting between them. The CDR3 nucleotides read TGTGCCAGCTCATCGGCACGGGGGGCTTTCTTT. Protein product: CASSSARGAFF.

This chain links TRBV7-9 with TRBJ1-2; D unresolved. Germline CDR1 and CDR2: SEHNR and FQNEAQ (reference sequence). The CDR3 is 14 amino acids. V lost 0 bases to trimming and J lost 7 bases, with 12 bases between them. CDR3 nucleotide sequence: TGTGCCAGCAGCTTAGCCGGGGTCGATGGTGGCTACACCTTC. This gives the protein CASSLAGVDGGYTF.

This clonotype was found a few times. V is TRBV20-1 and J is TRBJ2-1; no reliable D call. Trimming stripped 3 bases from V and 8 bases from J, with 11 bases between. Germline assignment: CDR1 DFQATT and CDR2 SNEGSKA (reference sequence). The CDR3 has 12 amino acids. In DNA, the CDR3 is TGCAGTGCTAGTCGGTTCAACGATGAGCAGTTCTTC. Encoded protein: CSASRFNDEQFF.

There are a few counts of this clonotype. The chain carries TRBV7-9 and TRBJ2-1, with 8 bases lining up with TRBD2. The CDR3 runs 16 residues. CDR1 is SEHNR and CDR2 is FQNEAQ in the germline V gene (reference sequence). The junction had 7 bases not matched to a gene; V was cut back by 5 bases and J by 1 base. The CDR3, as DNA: TGTGCCAGCAGCCTGAAGCGGGAGTGGTCCTACAATGAGCAGTTCTTC. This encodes CASSLKREWSYNEQFF.

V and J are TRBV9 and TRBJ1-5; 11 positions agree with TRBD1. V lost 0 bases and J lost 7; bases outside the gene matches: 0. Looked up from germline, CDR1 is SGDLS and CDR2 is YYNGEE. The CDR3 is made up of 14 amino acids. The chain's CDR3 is CASSVGTGGQPQHF. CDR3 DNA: TGTGCCAGCAGCGTAGGGACAGGGGGCCAGCCCCAGCATTTT.

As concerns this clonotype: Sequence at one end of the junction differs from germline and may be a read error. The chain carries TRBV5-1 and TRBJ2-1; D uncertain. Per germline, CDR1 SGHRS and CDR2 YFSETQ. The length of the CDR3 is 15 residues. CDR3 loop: CASSFGQNSNNEQFF. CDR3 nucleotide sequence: TGCGCCAGCAGCTTCGGGCAGAACTCCAACAATGAGCAGTTCTTC.

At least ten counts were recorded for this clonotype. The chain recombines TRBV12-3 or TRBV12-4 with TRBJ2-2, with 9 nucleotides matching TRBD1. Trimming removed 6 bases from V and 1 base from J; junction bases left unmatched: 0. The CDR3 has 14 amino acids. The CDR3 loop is CASRGQGNTGELFF. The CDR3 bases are TGTGCCAGCAGGGGACAGGGGAACACCGGGGAGCTGTTTTTT.

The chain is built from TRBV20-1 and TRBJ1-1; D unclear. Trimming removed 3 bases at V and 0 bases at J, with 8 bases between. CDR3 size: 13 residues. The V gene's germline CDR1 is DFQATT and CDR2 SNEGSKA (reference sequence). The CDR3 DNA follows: TGCAGTGCTAGTTTACGTCTGAACACTGAAGCTTTCTTT. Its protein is CSASLRLNTEAFF.

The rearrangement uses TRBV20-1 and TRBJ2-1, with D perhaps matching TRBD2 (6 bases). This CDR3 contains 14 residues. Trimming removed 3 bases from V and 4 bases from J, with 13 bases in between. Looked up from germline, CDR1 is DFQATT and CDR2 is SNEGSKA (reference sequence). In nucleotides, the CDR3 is TGCAGTGCTAGGGACTACCGACATTACAATGAGCAGTTCTTC. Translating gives CSARDYRHYNEQFF.

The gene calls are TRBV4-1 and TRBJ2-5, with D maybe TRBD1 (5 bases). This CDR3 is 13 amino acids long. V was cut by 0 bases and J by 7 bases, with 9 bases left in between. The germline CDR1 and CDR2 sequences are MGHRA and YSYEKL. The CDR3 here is CASSQDGAGTQYF. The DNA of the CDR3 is TGCGCCAGCAGCCAAGATGGGGCAGGGACCCAGTACTTC.

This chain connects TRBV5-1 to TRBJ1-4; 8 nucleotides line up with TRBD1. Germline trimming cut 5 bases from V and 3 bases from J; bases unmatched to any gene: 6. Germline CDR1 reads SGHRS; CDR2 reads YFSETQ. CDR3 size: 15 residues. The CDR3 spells CASRTGDAPNEKLFF. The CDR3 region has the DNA TGCGCCAGCAGGACAGGGGATGCTCCTAATGAAAAACTGTTTTTT.

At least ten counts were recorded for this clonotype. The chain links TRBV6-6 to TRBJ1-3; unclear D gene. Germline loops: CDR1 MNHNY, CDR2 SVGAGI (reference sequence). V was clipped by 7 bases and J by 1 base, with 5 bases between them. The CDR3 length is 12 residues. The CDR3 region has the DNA TGTGCCAGCAAAGAGTCTGGAAACACCATATATTTT. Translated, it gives CASKESGNTIYF.

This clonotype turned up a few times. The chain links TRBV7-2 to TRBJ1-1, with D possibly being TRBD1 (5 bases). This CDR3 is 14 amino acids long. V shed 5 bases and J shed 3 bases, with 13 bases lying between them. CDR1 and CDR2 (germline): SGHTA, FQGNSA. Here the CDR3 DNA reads TGTGCCAGCAGCCCAGGGTTTCCGTACACTGAAGCTTTCTTT. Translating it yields CASSPGFPYTEAFF.

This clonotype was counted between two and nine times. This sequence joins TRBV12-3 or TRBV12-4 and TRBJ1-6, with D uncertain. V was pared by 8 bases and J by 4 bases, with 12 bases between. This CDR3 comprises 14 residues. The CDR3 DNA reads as TGTGCCAGCCGTCCCCCGGGATATAATTCACCCCTCCACTTT. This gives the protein CASRPPGYNSPLHF.

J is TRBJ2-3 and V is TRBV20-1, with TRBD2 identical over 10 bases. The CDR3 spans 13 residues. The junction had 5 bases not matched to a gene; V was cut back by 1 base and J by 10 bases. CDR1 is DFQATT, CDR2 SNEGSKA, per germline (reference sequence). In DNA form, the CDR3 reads TGCAGTGCTAGAGCCCCTAGCGGGGGCTCGCAGTATTTT. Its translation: CSARAPSGGSQYF.

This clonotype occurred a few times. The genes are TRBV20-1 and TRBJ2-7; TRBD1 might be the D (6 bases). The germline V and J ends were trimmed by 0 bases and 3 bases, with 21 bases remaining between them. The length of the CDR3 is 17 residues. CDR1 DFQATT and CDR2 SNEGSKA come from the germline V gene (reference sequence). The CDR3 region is CSARDRLNRELNYEQYF. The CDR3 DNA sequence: TGCAGTGCTAGAGATAGGTTGAACAGGGAACTCAACTACGAGCAGTACTTC.

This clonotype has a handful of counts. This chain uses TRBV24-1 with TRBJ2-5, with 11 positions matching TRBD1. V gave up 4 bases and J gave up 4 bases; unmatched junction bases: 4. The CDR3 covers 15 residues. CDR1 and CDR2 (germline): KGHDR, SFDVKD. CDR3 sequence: CATSEGQGALETQYF. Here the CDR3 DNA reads TGTGCCACCAGTGAAGGACAGGGGGCCTTAGAGACCCAGTACTTC.

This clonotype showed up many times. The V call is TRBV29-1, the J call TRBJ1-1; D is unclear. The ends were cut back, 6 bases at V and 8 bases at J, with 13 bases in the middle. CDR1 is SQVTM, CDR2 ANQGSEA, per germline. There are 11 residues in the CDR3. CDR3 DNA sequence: TGCAGCGTCGGCCTAGGAGCCGAAGCTTTCTTT. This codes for CSVGLGAEAFF.

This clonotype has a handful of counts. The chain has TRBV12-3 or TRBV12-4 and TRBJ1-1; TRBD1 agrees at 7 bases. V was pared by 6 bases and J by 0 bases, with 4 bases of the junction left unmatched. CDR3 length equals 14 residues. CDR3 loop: CASSRDSMNTEAFF. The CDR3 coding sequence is TGTGCCAGCAGCCGGGACAGTATGAACACTGAAGCTTTCTTT.

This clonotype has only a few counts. The chain's CDR3 is CASPRTSGSDTDTQYF. CDR3 DNA sequence: TGTGCCAGCCCCCGGACTAGCGGGAGTGACACAGATACGCAGTATTTT. The chain is built from TRBV6-2 or TRBV6-3 and TRBJ2-3; 13 nucleotides line up with TRBD2. The CDR3 sequence is 16 residues long. The V segment lost 8 bases and the J segment 2 bases; nucleotides outside the gene matches: 7. Germline assignment: CDR1 MNHEY and CDR2 SVGEGT.

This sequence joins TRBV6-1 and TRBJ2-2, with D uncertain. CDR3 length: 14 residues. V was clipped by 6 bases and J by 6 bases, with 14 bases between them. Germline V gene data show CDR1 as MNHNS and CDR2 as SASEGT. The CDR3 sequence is CASRPGLAAGELFF. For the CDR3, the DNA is TGTGCCAGCAGGCCCGGATTAGCCGCCGGGGAGCTGTTTTTT.

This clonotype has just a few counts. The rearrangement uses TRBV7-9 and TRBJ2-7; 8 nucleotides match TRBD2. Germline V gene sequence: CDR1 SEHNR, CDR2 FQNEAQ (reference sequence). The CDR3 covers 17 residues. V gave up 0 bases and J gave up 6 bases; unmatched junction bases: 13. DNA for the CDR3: TGTGCCAGCAGCTTAGCGTATGGACCTAGCGGGCACCGCGAGCAGTACTTC. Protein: CASSLAYGPSGHREQYF. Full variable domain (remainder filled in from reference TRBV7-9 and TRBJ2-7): DTGVSQNPRHKITKRGQNVTFRCDPISEHNRLYWYRQTLGQGPEFLTYFQNEAQLEKSRLLSDRFSAERPKGSFSTLEIQRTEQGDSAMYLCASSLAYGPSGHREQYFGPGTRLTVT.